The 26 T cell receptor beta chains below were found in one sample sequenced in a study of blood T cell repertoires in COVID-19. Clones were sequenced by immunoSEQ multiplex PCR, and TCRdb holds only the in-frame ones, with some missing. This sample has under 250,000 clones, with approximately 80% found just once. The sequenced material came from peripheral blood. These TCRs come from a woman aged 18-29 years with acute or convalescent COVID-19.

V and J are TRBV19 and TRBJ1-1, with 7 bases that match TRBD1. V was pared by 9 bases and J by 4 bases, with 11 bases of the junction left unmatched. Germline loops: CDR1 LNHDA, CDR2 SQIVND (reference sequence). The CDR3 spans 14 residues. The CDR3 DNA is TGTGCCAGCAAAGGTACAGGGGCAGCCACTGAAGCTTTCTTT. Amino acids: CASKGTGAATEAFF.

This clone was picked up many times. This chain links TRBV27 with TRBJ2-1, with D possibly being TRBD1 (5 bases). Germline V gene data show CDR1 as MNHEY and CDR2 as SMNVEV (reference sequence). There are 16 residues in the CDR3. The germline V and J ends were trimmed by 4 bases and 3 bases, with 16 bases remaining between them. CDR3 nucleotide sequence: TGTGCCAGCAGTTGGGGCATGCAGACGCGCTACAATGAGCAGTTCTTC. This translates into CASSWGMQTRYNEQFF.

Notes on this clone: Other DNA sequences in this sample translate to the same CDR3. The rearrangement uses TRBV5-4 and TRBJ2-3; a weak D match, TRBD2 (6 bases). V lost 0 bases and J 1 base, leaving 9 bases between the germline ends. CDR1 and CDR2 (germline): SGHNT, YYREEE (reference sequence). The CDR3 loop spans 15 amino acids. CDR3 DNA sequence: TGTGCCAGCAGCTTGGCCGGGGGTCGCACAGATACGCAGTATTTT. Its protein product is CASSLAGGRTDTQYF.

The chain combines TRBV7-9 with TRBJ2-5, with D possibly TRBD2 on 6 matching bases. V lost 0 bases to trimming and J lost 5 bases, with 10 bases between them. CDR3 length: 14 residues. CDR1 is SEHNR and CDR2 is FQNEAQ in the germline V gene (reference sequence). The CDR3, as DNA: TGTGCCAGCAGCTTAGCGGGGGGAGTGGAGACCCAGTACTTC. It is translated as CASSLAGGVETQYF.

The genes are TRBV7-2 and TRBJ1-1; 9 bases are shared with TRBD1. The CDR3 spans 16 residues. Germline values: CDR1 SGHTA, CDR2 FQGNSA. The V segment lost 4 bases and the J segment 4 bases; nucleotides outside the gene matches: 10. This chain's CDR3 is CASSSHRGQRGTEAFF. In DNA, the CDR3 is TGTGCCAGCAGCTCCCACAGGGGGCAAAGGGGCACTGAAGCTTTCTTT.

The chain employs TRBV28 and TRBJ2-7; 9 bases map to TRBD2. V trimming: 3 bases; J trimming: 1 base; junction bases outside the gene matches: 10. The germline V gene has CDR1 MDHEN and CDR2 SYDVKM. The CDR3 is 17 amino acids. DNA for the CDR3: TGTGCCAGCAGTTTTTTCCTCCGGCTAGCGGGATCCTACGAGCAGTACTTC. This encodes CASSFFLRLAGSYEQYF.

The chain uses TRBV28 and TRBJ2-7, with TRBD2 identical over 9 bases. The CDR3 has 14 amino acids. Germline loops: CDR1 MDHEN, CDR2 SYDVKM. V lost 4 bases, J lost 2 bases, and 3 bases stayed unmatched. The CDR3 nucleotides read TGTGCCAGCAGTTGGACTAGCGATACCTACGAGCAGTACTTC. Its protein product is CASSWTSDTYEQYF. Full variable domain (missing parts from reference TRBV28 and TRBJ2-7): DVKVTQSSRYLVKRTGEKVFLECVQDMDHENMFWYRQDPGLGLRLIYFSYDVKMKEKGDIPEGYSVSREKKERFSLILESASTNQTSMYLCASSWTSDTYEQYFGPGTRLTVT.

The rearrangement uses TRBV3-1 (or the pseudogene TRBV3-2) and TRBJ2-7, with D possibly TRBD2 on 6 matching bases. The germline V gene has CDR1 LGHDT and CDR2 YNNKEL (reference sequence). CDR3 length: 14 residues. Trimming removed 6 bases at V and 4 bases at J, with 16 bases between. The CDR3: CASRPSEGLYEQYF. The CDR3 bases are TGTGCCAGCAGACCTAGCGAGGGGCTTTACGAGCAGTACTTC.

CDR3 residues: CASSLLSTGGLIADTQYF. CDR3 in DNA: TGTGCCAGCAGCTTATTGTCTACCGGGGGGCTGATCGCAGATACGCAGTATTTT. The rearrangement links TRBV11-2 to TRBJ2-3; D possibly corresponds to TRBD2 (7 bases). Trimming left V 2 bases short and J 4 bases short, with 22 bases between. CDR3 length equals 18 residues. Germline CDR1 SGHAT, CDR2 FQNNGV.

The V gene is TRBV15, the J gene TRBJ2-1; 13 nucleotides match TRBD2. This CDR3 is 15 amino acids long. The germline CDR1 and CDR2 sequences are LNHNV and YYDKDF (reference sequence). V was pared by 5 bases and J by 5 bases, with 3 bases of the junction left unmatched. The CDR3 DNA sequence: TGTGCCACCAGCGGAGGGACTAGCGGGAACAATGAGCAGTTCTTC. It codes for CATSGGTSGNNEQFF.

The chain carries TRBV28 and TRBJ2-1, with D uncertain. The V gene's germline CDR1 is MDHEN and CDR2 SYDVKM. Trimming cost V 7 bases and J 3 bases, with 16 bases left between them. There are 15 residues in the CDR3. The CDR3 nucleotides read TGTGCCAGCACTTCCTCCTACAGTAACTACAATGAGCAGTTCTTC. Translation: CASTSSYSNYNEQFF.

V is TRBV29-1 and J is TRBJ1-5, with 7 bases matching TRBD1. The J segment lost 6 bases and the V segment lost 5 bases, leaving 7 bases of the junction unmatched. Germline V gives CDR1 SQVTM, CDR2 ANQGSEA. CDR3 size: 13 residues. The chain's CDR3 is CSVRQGDGQPQHF. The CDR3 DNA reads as TGCAGCGTTCGGCAGGGGGACGGTCAGCCCCAGCATTTT. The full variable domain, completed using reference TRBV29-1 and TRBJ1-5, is SAVISQKPSRDICQRGTSLTIQCQVDSQVTMMFWYRQQPGQSLTLIATANQGSEATYESGFVIDKFPISRPNLTFSTLTVSNMSPEDSSIYLCSVRQGDGQPQHFGDGTRLSIL.

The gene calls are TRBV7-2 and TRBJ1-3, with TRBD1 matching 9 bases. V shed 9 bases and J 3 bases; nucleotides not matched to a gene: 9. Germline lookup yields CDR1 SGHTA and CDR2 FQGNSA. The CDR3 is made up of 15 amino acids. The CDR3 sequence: CASGDRGLGGNTIYF. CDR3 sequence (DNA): TGTGCCAGTGGAGACAGGGGGTTAGGTGGAAACACCATATATTTT.

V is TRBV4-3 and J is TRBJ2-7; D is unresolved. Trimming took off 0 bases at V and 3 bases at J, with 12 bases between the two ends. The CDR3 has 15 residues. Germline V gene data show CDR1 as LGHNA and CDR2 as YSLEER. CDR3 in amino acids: CASSQDYSAGYEQYF. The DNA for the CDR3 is TGCGCCAGCAGCCAAGATTACAGTGCCGGCTACGAGCAGTACTTC.

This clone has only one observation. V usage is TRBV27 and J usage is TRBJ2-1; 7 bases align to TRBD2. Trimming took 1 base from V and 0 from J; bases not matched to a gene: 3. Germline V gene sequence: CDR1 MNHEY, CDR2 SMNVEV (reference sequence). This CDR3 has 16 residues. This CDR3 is CASSLFPGGSYNEQFF. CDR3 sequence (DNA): TGTGCCAGCAGTTTATTTCCGGGGGGCTCCTACAATGAGCAGTTCTTC.

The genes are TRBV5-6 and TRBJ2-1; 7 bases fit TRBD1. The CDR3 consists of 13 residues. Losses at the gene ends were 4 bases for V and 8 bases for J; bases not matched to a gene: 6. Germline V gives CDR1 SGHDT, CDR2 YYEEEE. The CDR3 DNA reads TGTGCCAGCAGCAAAAGGACAGGAGATGAGCAGTTCTTC. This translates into CASSKRTGDEQFF.

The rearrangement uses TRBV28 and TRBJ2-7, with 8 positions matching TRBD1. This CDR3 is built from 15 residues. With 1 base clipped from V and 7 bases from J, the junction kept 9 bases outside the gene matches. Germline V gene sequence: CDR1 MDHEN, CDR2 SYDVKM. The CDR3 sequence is CASSLSGRGREEQYF. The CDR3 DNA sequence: TGTGCCAGCAGTTTATCTGGCAGGGGGCGTGAAGAGCAGTACTTC.

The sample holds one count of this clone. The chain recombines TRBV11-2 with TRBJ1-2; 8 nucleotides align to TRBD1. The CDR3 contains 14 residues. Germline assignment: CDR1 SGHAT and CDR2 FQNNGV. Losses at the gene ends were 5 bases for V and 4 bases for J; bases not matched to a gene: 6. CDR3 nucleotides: TGTGCCAGCAGCCAAGGGGGGACAGGCTATGGCTACACCTTC. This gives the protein CASSQGGTGYGYTF.

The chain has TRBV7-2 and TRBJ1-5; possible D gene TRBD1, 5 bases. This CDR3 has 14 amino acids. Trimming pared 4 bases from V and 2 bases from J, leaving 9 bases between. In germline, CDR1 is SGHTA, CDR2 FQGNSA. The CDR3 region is CASSSRAGNQPQHF. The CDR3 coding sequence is TGTGCCAGCAGCTCCAGGGCGGGCAATCAGCCCCAGCATTTT. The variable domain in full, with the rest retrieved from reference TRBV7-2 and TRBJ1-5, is GAGVSQSPSNKVTEKGKDVELRCDPISGHTALYWYRQSLGQGLEFLIYFQGNSAPDKSGLPSDRFSAERTGGSVSTLTIQRTQQEDSAVYLCASSSRAGNQPQHFGDGTRLSIL.

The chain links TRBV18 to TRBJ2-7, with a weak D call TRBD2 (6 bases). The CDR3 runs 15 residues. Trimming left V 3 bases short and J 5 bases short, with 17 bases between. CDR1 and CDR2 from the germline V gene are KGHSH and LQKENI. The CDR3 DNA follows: TGTGCCAGCTCACCGCCGAACGGAGGGATCAACGAGCAGTACTTC. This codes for CASSPPNGGINEQYF.

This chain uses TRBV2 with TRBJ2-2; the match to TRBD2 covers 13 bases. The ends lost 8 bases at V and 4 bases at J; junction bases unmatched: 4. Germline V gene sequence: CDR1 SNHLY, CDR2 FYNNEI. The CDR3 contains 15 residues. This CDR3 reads CASGGLAGATGELFF. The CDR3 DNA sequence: TGTGCCAGCGGAGGACTAGCGGGAGCCACCGGGGAGCTGTTTTTT.

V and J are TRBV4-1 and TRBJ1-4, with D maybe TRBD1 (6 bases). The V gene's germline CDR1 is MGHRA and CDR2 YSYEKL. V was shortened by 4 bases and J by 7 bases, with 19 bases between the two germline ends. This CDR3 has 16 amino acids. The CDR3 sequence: CASSRGQQLGSEKLFF. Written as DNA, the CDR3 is TGCGCCAGCAGCCGTGGACAGCAATTAGGGAGTGAAAAACTGTTTTTT.

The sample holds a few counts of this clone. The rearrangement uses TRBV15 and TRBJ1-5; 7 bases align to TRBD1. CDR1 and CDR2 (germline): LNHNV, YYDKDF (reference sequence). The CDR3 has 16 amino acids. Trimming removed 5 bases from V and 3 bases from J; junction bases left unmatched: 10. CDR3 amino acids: CATSAKRGQNNQPQHF. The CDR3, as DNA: TGTGCCACCAGCGCAAAAAGGGGGCAGAACAATCAGCCCCAGCATTTT. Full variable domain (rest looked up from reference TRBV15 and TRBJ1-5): DAMVIQNPRYQVTQFGKPVTLSCSQTLNHNVMYWYQQKSSQAPKLLFHYYDKDFNNEADTPDNFQSRRPNTSFCFLDIRSPGLGDTAMYLCATSAKRGQNNQPQHFGDGTRLSIL.

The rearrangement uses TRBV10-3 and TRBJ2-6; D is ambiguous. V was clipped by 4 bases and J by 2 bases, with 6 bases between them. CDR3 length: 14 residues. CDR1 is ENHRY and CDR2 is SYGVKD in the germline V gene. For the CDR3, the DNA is TGTGCCATCAGTGCGGCGGCTGGGGCCAACGTCCTGACTTTC. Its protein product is CAISAAAGANVLTF.

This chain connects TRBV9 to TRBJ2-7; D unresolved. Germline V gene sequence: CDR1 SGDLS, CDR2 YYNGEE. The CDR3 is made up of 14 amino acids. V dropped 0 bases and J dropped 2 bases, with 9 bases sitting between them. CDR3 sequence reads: CASSVEAETYEQYF. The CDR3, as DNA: TGTGCCAGCAGCGTAGAGGCGGAGACCTACGAGCAGTACTTC.

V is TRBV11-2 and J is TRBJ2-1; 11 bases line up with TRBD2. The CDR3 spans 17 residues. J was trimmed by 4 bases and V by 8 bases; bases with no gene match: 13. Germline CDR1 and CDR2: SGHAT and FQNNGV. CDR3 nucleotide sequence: TGTGCCAGCGGCTCGACAGCGGGACTAGCGGCTTACAATGAGCAGTTCTTC. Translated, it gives CASGSTAGLAAYNEQFF.